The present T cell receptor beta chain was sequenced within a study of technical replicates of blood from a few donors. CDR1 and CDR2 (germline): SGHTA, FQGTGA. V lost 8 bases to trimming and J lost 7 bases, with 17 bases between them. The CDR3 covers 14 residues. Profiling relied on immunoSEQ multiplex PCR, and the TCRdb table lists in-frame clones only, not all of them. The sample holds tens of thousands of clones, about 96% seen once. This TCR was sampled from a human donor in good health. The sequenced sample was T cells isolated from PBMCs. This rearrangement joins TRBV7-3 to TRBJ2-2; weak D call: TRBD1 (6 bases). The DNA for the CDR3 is TGTGCCAGCGCGTGGGCAGGGGATAACGGGGAGCTGTTTTTT. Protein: CASAWAGDNGELFF.